This record looks at one TCR beta chain sequence and its context. The TCRbeta library was prepared with unique molecular identifiers. Via MiXCR, TCRdb re-called the PCR reads, giving one row per CDR3 protein. The repertoire holds around 450,000 distinct CDR3 sequences, with roughly a tenth as singletons. These data belong to a study of T-cell reconstitution after alpha-beta-depleted transplantation in children. The germline CDR1 and CDR2 sequences are SGHRS and YFSETQ. The CDR3 sequence is 12 residues long. Trimming took off 0 bases at V and 4 bases at J, with 4 bases between the two ends. The rearrangement uses TRBV5-1 and TRBJ2-5, with unresolved D. This TCR came from a child aged 2-15 years with inherited bone marrow failure, due to receive a stem cell transplant. Specimen: PBMCs, collected before TCRalphabeta/CD19-depleted stem cell transplant. The CDR3 coding sequence is TGCGCCAGCAGCTTGGAGACAGAGACCCAGTACTTC. Translating gives CASSLETETQYF.